Listed below are T cell receptor beta chains from one sample, sequenced in a study of blood T cell repertoires in COVID-19. Assay used: immunoSEQ multiplex PCR; TCRdb lists only in-frame clones, some missing. The sample carries 250,000 to 350,000 clones, approximately 90% recorded once. The specimen was PBMCs or T cells enriched from blood (not recorded which). The receptors come from a woman in her 30s who had recovered from COVID-19. CDR3s leave out the opening cysteine and the closing phenylalanine or tryptophan. D genes are given only for firm matches.

>TRBV3-1/TRBV3-2|TRBD1|16
ASSQERTGGRHLYTIY
>TRBV5-8|TRBD1|14
ASSAGQAATNEKLF
>TRBV5-1|TRBD2|14
ASSLAAGAGTDTQY
>TRBV5-5|TRBD1|14
ASSLQGTGRYYGYT
>TRBV2|NA|11
ASRSIPNYEQY
>TRBV7-8|NA|13
ASSNKRGFGYEQY
>TRBV3-1/TRBV3-2|NA|11
ASSQNRNQPQH
>TRBV24-1|NA|14
ATSVPDPRGADGYT
>TRBV19|TRBD1|15
ASRTKGTARANYGYT
>TRBV29-1|NA|11
SVVAGSTDTQY
>TRBV7-3|NA|11
ASSNQNTDTQY
>TRBV11-3|TRBD1|12
ASSSGTGSDEQY
>TRBV10-3|TRBD1|12
ATGQDLLAYEQY
>TRBV5-1|NA|14
ASSQTPQTSTDTQY
>TRBV5-5|NA|14
ASSSTPGSGANVLT
>TRBV5-1|NA|12
ASSFTGGTDTQY
>TRBV7-9|NA|12
ASSLREMDTEAF
>TRBV28|TRBD1|14
ASRVQGPSGIQPQH
>TRBV5-1|TRBD1|10
ASSSQGDGYT
>TRBV19|NA|12
ASSISDRYYGYT
>TRBV18|TRBD1|12
ASSPMDRSYEQY
>TRBV7-8|NA|13
ASSSLRTVNSPLH
>TRBV12-3/TRBV12-4|NA|9
ASSLKRRGF
>TRBV29-1|NA|10
SVAQGSPEAF
>TRBV19|NA|15
ASSIQRSRGLIREQY
>TRBV5-1|NA|11
ASSLTGDTEAF
>TRBV30|NA|11
AWNGALNTEAF
>TRBV30|TRBD1|10
ACHPGGYEQY
>TRBV27|NA|13
ASSYGSGGTDTQY
>TRBV19|TRBD1|11
ASSDRGSNGYT
>TRBV29-1|NA|11
SVGQGVGNTIY
>TRBV5-1|NA|13
ASSWDWLNTGELF
>TRBV11-2|NA|13
ASSLGRTTNEKLF
>TRBV2|NA|12
ASSENGSGTEAF
>TRBV5-6|TRBD1|13
ASGTGAGVGYGYT
>TRBV5-1|NA|11
ASSLTDNYGYT
>TRBV4-1|NA|12
ASSQPRRNTEAF
>TRBV5-4|NA|10
AISNPGSGYT
>TRBV30|TRBD1|13
AWTSPGQGAGEAF
>TRBV30|NA|13
AWKRDGSSGNTIY
>TRBV7-9|TRBD1|12
ASSGRDSQETQY